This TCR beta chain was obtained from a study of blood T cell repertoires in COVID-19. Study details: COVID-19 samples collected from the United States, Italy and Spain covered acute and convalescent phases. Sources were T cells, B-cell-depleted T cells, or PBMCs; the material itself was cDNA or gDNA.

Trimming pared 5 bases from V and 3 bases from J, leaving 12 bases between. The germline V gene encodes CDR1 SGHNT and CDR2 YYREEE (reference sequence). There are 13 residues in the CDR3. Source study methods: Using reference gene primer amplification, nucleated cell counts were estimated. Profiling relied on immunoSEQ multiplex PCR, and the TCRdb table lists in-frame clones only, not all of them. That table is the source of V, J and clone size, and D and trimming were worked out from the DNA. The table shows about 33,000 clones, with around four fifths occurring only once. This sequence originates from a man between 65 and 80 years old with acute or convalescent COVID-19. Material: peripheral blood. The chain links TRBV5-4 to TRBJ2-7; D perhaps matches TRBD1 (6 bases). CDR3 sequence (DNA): TGTGCCAGCAGACAGGGAGAGAACTACGAGCAGTACTTC. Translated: CASRQGENYEQYF.